These 5 T cell receptor beta chains were all obtained from the same sample, sequenced in a study of shared clonotypes between healthy human individuals. Libraries were prepared by immunoSEQ multiplex PCR; TCRdb keeps only in-frame clonotypes and omits some of them. The profile covers more than 1.2 million clones, with 98% appearing a single time and 0.36% taken by the ten largest. Sequenced sample: naive CD4+ T cells sorted from blood. Subset here: CD45RA+ positively selected. The source is a man aged 30 to 45 in good health.

The chain couples TRBV18 to TRBJ2-3; 13 bases are a match to TRBD2. V trimming: 4 bases; J trimming: 3 bases; junction bases outside the gene matches: 10. The germline V gene encodes CDR1 KGHSH and CDR2 LQKENI. The CDR3 has 18 residues. CDR3 loop: CASSRGVTSGRRTDTQYF. The CDR3 DNA sequence: TGTGCCAGCTCACGCGGCGTGACTAGCGGGAGGAGGACAGATACGCAGTATTTT.

The CDR3 DNA sequence: TGTGCCAGCAGCTTCGCGGGTCGGACAGGGGGCATCGAGCAGTACTTC. Translation gives CASSFAGRTGGIEQYF. The gene calls are TRBV5-4 and TRBJ2-7, with TRBD1 matching over 11 bases. The CDR3 runs 16 residues. Germline-derived CDR1 and CDR2 are SGHNT and YYREEE (reference sequence). The V and J ends lost 2 bases and 6 bases, in that order; junction bases with no gene match: 10.

Concerning this clone itself: Within the sample, other DNA sequences also encode this same CDR3. The J gene is TRBJ2-5, the V gene TRBV28; 9 nucleotides align to TRBD1. V shed 6 bases, J shed 4 bases, and the junction held 6 bases outside the gene matches. There are 14 residues in the CDR3. Germline V lookup: CDR1 MDHEN, CDR2 SYDVKM. Here the CDR3 reads CASSRDRVVETQYF. The DNA of the CDR3 is TGTGCCAGCAGCCGGGACAGGGTTGTAGAGACCCAGTACTTC.

CDR3 DNA sequence: TGTGCCAGTAGTACCGCTCTAGCGGGAGGTACAGATACGCAGTATTTT. Translation gives CASSTALAGGTDTQYF. The rearrangement joins TRBV19 to TRBJ2-3; TRBD2 agrees at 11 bases. CDR1 is LNHDA and CDR2 is SQIVND in the germline V gene (reference sequence). There are 16 residues in the CDR3. The trim removed 4 bases at V and 3 bases at J, leaving 6 bases unmatched.

The chain is built from TRBV19 and TRBJ2-7; 9 positions agree with TRBD1. The CDR3 runs 15 residues. Germline values: CDR1 LNHDA, CDR2 SQIVND (reference sequence). Trimming took 6 bases from V and 0 from J; bases not matched to a gene: 6. CDR3 nucleotide sequence: TGTGCCAGTAGATCCGGGACAGGGCCCTCCTACGAGCAGTACTTC. This encodes CASRSGTGPSYEQYF.